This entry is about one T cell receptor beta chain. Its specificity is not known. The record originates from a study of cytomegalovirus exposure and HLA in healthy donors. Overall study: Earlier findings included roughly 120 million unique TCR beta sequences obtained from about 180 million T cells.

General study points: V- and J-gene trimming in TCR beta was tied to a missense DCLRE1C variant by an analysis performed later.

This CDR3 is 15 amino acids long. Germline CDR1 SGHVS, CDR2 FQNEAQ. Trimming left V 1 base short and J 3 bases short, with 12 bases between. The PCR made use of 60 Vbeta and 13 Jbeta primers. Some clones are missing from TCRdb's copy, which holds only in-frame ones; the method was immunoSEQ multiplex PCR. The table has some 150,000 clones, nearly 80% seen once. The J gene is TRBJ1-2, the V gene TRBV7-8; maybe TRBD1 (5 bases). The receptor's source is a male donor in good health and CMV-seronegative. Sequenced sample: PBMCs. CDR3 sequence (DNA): TGTGCCAGCAGCTTAGGAACAGGACGGCACTATGGCTACACCTTC. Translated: CASSLGTGRHYGYTF.